The rows below give T cell receptor beta chains drawn from one sample of a study of control samples from healthy donors and cancer patients. Measured with immunoSEQ multiplex PCR; TCRdb has only the in-frame clones, and not every one. The sample lists under 200,000 clones, 70% to 90% occurring once. Sequenced sample: blood. The receptors derive from a woman aged 25 to 39 in good health. Each CDR3 is given with its conserved first and last residue.

j_call v_call cdr3_aa
TRBJ1-3 TRBV27 CASSNTPDRASAGNTIYF
TRBJ2-7 TRBV5-6 CASRTKGSSYEQYF
TRBJ1-1 TRBV23-1 CASNGTDRTEAFF
TRBJ1-6 TRBV9 CASSLETPGESPLHF
TRBJ2-2 TRBV7-9 CASSPSRGTGELFF
TRBJ1-6 TRBV6-1 CASSEIGGRNSPLHF
TRBJ2-5 TRBV7-2 CASSLEGQETQYF
TRBJ2-2 TRBV24-1 CATSDPDRGNTGELFF
TRBJ2-1 TRBV7-9 CASSLGASAEQFF
TRBJ2-3 TRBV9 CASSVGGIGTDTQYF
TRBJ1-2 TRBV5-6 CASSLYGRGAAYGYTF
TRBJ1-3 TRBV4-1 CASSQDGPTSGNTIYF
TRBJ1-6 TRBV5-1 CASSLQPLARTYNSPLHF
TRBJ2-5 TRBV7-9 CASSKDRGTQETQYF
TRBJ1-2 TRBV25-1 CASTQGGTYGYTF
TRBJ1-6 TRBV6-5 CASSSEGGGGSPLHF
TRBJ1-2 TRBV5-5 CASSLAGYGYTF
TRBJ1-5 TRBV6-5 CASTLGRNIYQPQHF
TRBJ2-7 TRBV7-9 CASSLDGNTYEQYF
TRBJ1-4 TRBV5-4 CASSSRTGQVGEKLFF
TRBJ1-2 TRBV28 CASSLVGVYGYTF
TRBJ2-4 TRBV29-1 CSVEVGPARYF
TRBJ1-2 TRBV9 CASSVEGFGDYGYTF